These 24 T cell receptor beta chains were all obtained from the same sample, sequenced in a study of CXCR3-negative and CXCR3-positive naive CD8 T cells. Preparation of TRB cDNA libraries relied on 5' RACE carrying UMI labels. With the 5' RACE reads reprocessed, TCRdb shows one record per CDR3 protein and no DNA. The sample table includes around 50,000 distinct CDR3 sequences. The sequencing input was naive CXCR3- CD8+ T cells from blood. Stated subset: CD45RO-CCR7+CD27+CD95- naive CD8+ T cells lacking CXCR3 (TNR3-). Receptors originate from a human donor in good health. Some clones in this sample may be carry-over from other donors' samples.

The rearrangement links TRBV13 to TRBJ2-6; TCRdb names TRBD1, which stays unverified in the absence of DNA. In germline, CDR1 is PRHDT, CDR2 FYEKMQ (reference sequence). The CDR3 is 15 amino acids. The CDR3 sequence: CASSAGDTGANVLTF.

The J gene is TRBJ2-3, the V gene TRBV7-8; the TCRdb call, TRBD2, lacks DNA for checking. This CDR3 comprises 15 residues. CDR1 and CDR2 (germline): SGHVS, FQNEAQ. CDR3 residues: CASSLGGRAPDTQYF.

This chain links TRBV12-3 or TRBV12-4 with TRBJ1-1. CDR3 size: 14 residues. This CDR3 is CASSPDDPNTEAFF.

The J gene is TRBJ2-7, the V gene TRBV12-3 or TRBV12-4; lacking DNA, the TRBD2 call made by TCRdb goes unchecked. The CDR3 is 14 amino acids. The CDR3 here is CASSPPDNTYEQYF.

This CDR3 reads CSANPRDRGHEQFF. The chain recombines TRBV29-1 with TRBJ2-1; the TCRdb call, TRBD1, lacks DNA for checking. Germline CDR1 SQVTM, CDR2 ANQGSEA. The CDR3 covers 14 residues.

The chain carries TRBV20-1 and TRBJ2-1; the TCRdb call, TRBD2, lacks DNA for checking. The CDR3 has 13 residues. Per the germline V gene, CDR1 is DFQATT and CDR2 is SNEGSKA (reference sequence). The CDR3 spells CSASGGAEREQFF.

The CDR3 sequence: CASSYEFRTSGRRDTQYF. The rearrangement uses TRBV6-2 or TRBV6-3 and TRBJ2-3; TCRdb gives TRBD2 as the D gene, but with no DNA this cannot be confirmed. CDR1 and CDR2 from the germline V gene are MNHEY and SVGEGT. CDR3 length: 18 residues.

The V gene is TRBV27, the J gene TRBJ2-7; TCRdb outputs TRBD1, but without DNA this stays unchecked. CDR3 length: 14 amino acids. The germline V gene encodes CDR1 MNHEY and CDR2 SMNVEV (reference sequence). The CDR3 region is CASNRGQTPYEQYF.

The chain uses TRBV12-3 or TRBV12-4 and TRBJ1-3. The CDR3 length is 17 residues. CDR3 sequence reads: CASSFLIVGSSGNTIYF.

The chain is built from TRBV7-9 and TRBJ2-7; TCRdb returns TRBD1, unconfirmable since there is no DNA. Germline V gene sequence: CDR1 SEHNR, CDR2 FQNEAQ (reference sequence). The CDR3 runs to 14 residues. The CDR3 loop reads CASSPPGGSGEQYF.

J is TRBJ2-1 and V is TRBV20-1; TCRdb selects TRBD2, and the lack of DNA leaves this call unchecked. Germline V lookup: CDR1 DFQATT, CDR2 SNEGSKA (reference sequence). The CDR3 length is 15 residues. The CDR3 spells CSAHSSGGSYNEQFF.

The gene calls are TRBV5-1 and TRBJ2-3. CDR1 and CDR2 from the germline V gene are SGHRS and YFSETQ. The CDR3 sequence is 13 residues long. CDR3: CASSLGLTDTQYF.

This CDR3 reads CSVEDLPHTQYF. The chain links TRBV29-1 to TRBJ2-3. CDR3 size: 12 residues. CDR1 SQVTM and CDR2 ANQGSEA come from the germline V gene.

The CDR3 region is CASSFRDGHYEQYF. The chain employs TRBV7-2 and TRBJ2-7; TCRdb designates TRBD2, a call that cannot be tested without DNA. Germline CDR1 is SGHTA and CDR2 is FQGNSA. The CDR3 runs to 14 residues.

This rearrangement joins TRBV28 to TRBJ1-1; TCRdb's assignment of TRBD1 cannot be checked, as there is no DNA. The germline CDR1 and CDR2 sequences are MDHEN and SYDVKM. This CDR3 contains 16 residues. This chain's CDR3 is CASSPPMTGLNTEAFF.

This chain connects TRBV27 to TRBJ1-1. The CDR3 is made up of 13 amino acids. The germline CDR1 and CDR2 sequences are MNHEY and SMNVEV (reference sequence). The CDR3 loop reads CASAAVANTEAFF.

V is TRBV25-1 and J is TRBJ2-3; TCRdb's D gene call, TRBD1, goes unchecked for lack of DNA. The CDR3 is 13 amino acids. In germline, CDR1 is MGHDK, CDR2 SYGVNS. The CDR3: CASSEWGGDTQYF.

V and J are TRBV20-1 and TRBJ2-7. Germline CDR1 and CDR2: DFQATT and SNEGSKA (reference sequence). CDR3 length: 12 residues. The CDR3 loop is CSARVETYEQYF.

The chain uses TRBV5-1 and TRBJ2-7; TCRdb indicates TRBD1, and absent DNA this call remains unverified. This CDR3 is built from 16 residues. CDR1 SGHRS and CDR2 YFSETQ come from the germline V gene. CDR3 in amino acids: CASSWARTGVNYEQYF. The variable domain in full, completed from reference TRBV5-1 and TRBJ2-7, reads KAGVTQTPRYLIKTRGQQVTLSCSPISGHRSVSWYQQTPGQGLQFLFEYFSETQRNKGNFPGRFSGRQFSNSRSEMNVSTLELGDSALYLCASSWARTGVNYEQYFGPGTRLTVT.

CDR3 amino acids: CASSLGQTGELFF. The chain combines TRBV5-6 with TRBJ2-2. This CDR3 contains 13 residues. The germline V gene has CDR1 SGHDT and CDR2 YYEEEE. The full variable domain, completed using reference TRBV5-6 and TRBJ2-2, is DAGVTQSPTHLIKTRGQQVTLRCSPKSGHDTVSWYQQALGQGPQFIFQYYEEEERQRGNFPDRFSGHQFPNYSSELNVNALLLGDSALYLCASSLGQTGELFFGEGSRLTVL.

V and J are TRBV27 and TRBJ1-1; the D gene TCRdb calls, TRBD1, cannot be checked with no DNA. Germline V gene lookup returns CDR1 MNHEY and CDR2 SMNVEV (reference sequence). The CDR3 has 13 amino acids. The CDR3 sequence is CASGRGPNTEAFF.

V and J are TRBV9 and TRBJ1-5; the TRBD1 assignment by TCRdb is unverifiable without DNA. In germline, CDR1 is SGDLS, CDR2 YYNGEE. The CDR3 is 15 amino acids. This CDR3 is CASSVSTGHNQPQHF.

V gene TRBV7-6 combines with J gene TRBJ2-5; no DNA is available, so the TRBD1 call from TCRdb remains unchecked. Germline V lookup: CDR1 SGHVS, CDR2 FNYEAQ. The CDR3 extends over 17 amino acids. The CDR3 reads CASSLVPRGAGGETQYF.

J is TRBJ2-7 and V is TRBV20-1; TCRdb names TRBD2, which stays unverified in the absence of DNA. The V gene's germline CDR1 is DFQATT and CDR2 SNEGSKA (reference sequence). The CDR3 sequence is 13 residues long. The CDR3 sequence: CSATLAGNYEQYF.